The 17 T cell receptor beta chains listed next were all sequenced from one sample in a study of chronic HIV infection and antiretroviral therapy. TCRdb reprocessed the 5' RACE reads via MiXCR and lists one record per CDR3 protein. The table lists about 48,000 distinct CDR3 sequences, about 18% of them singletons. Sequencing input: peripheral blood. These receptors all come from an adult who had HIV and had not received antiretroviral therapy, or was an uninfected healthy control (not recorded which).

This clonotype is classed as medium-sized. V usage is TRBV3-1 and J usage is TRBJ2-1; D is ambiguous. The CDR3 is 12 residues long. Deletions cut 1 base from V and 9 bases from J, with 7 bases between. Germline V CDR1 and CDR2: LGHDT, YNNKEL (reference sequence). The CDR3 protein is CASSQALGEQFF. In DNA, the CDR3 is TGTGCCAGCAGCCAAGCACTGGGTGAGCAGTTCTTC.

The chain is built from TRBV28 and TRBJ1-1, with D unresolved. Trimming left V 6 bases short and J 0 bases short, with 8 bases between. The CDR3 has 13 amino acids. CDR1 is MDHEN, CDR2 SYDVKM, per germline. Here the CDR3 reads CASSRFMNTEAFF. The CDR3 DNA is TGTGCCAGCAGCCGCTTCATGAACACTGAAGCTTTCTTT.

This clonotype was counted at least ten times. The rearrangement uses TRBV29-1 and TRBJ2-2; tentatively, D is TRBD2 (6 bases). Trimming stripped 2 bases from V and 2 bases from J, with 12 bases between. Looked up from germline, CDR1 is SQVTM and CDR2 is ANQGSEA. This CDR3 contains 15 residues. The CDR3 region is CSVETRGSNTGELFF. In nucleotides, the CDR3 is TGCAGCGTTGAAACCCGGGGGAGTAACACCGGGGAGCTGTTTTTT.

The chain joins TRBV28 to TRBJ1-4, with D possibly matching TRBD1 (6 bases). The V and J ends lost 6 bases and 5 bases respectively, with 22 bases between them. The germline gives CDR1 MDHEN, CDR2 SYDVKM. The CDR3 covers 17 residues. For the CDR3, the DNA is TGTGCCAGCAGCCCCCAAGCACAGGGATATCGGAATGAAAAACTGTTTTTT. It specifies CASSPQAQGYRNEKLFF. The complete variable domain, with remaining parts taken from reference TRBV28 and TRBJ1-4, reads DVKVTQSSRYLVKRTGEKVFLECVQDMDHENMFWYRQDPGLGLRLIYFSYDVKMKEKGDIPEGYSVSREKKERFSLILESASTNQTSMYLCASSPQAQGYRNEKLFFGSGTQLSVL.

In its sample, this clonotype was seen many times. V is TRBV6-6 and J is TRBJ1-1; D gene unclear. Germline CDR1 MNHNY, CDR2 SVGAGI (reference sequence). V lost 6 bases and J lost 3, with 8 bases in between. The CDR3 length is 12 residues. CDR3 DNA sequence: TGTGCCAGCAGCCTTGGTGACACTGAAGCTTTCTTT. It translates to CASSLGDTEAFF.

There are a few counts of this clonotype. CDR3 nucleotides: TGTGCCAGCAGCTCGGGGGGGACCTACAATGAGCAGTTCTTC. As protein: CASSSGGTYNEQFF. This chain uses TRBV28 with TRBJ2-1; 8 nucleotides align to TRBD2. The trim removed 6 bases at V and 2 bases at J, leaving 3 bases unmatched. Germline CDR1 and CDR2: MDHEN and SYDVKM. The CDR3 length is 14 residues.

V is TRBV10-3 and J is TRBJ2-7; TRBD1 matches 7 bases. This CDR3 has 14 residues. The V and J ends lost 6 bases and 3 bases, in that order; junction bases with no gene match: 8. CDR1 and CDR2 (germline): ENHRY, SYGVKD. In DNA, the CDR3 is TGTGCCATCAGCGGGACGGGACAGCACTACGAGCAGTACTTC. As protein: CAISGTGQHYEQYF.

The chain uses TRBV7-9 and TRBJ2-4, with D hard to call. Germline V gene lookup returns CDR1 SEHNR and CDR2 FQNEAQ (reference sequence). Between the trimmed V and J ends, which lost 4 bases and 1 base, there was a span of 11 bases. The CDR3 is 15 amino acids. CDR3 nucleotides: TGTGCCAGCAGCTCCCGACTGCTGGCCAAAAACATTCAGTACTTC. It yields the protein CASSSRLLAKNIQYF.

The chain joins TRBV3-1 to TRBJ2-7; D call uncertain. The CDR3 length is 15 residues. The V and J ends lost 2 bases and 4 bases respectively, with 15 bases between them. CDR1 LGHDT and CDR2 YNNKEL come from the germline V gene (reference sequence). Here the CDR3 reads CASSQRAAEIYEQYF. CDR3 DNA: TGTGCCAGCAGCCAACGCGCGGCAGAGATATACGAGCAGTACTTC.

This clonotype came up once. This chain links TRBV28 with TRBJ1-2; D is unclear. This CDR3 region has 15 residues. The V end lost 2 bases, the J end lost 7 bases, and 17 bases lay between the germline ends. Germline CDR1 MDHEN, CDR2 SYDVKM. CDR3 loop: CASSLQLGSPTGYTF. For the CDR3, the DNA is TGTGCCAGCAGTTTACAGCTGGGTTCACCAACTGGCTACACCTTC.

The rearrangement links TRBV28 to TRBJ1-6; D gene uncertain. In germline, CDR1 is MDHEN, CDR2 SYDVKM. CDR3 length: 17 amino acids. Trimming removed 3 bases at V and 0 bases at J, with 12 bases between. The CDR3 sequence is CASSFGQDGSYNSPLHF. CDR3 bases: TGTGCCAGCAGTTTCGGGCAGGACGGCTCCTATAATTCACCCCTCCACTTT. Full variable domain (outside the CDR3, taken from reference TRBV28 and TRBJ1-6): DVKVTQSSRYLVKRTGEKVFLECVQDMDHENMFWYRQDPGLGLRLIYFSYDVKMKEKGDIPEGYSVSREKKERFSLILESASTNQTSMYLCASSFGQDGSYNSPLHFGNGTRLTVT.

This chain joins TRBV5-1 and TRBJ2-2; a weak D match, TRBD2 (5 bases). Trimming shortened V by 0 bases and J by 2 bases, and 11 bases separated the two germline ends. Germline CDR1 is SGHRS and CDR2 is YFSETQ. This CDR3 comprises 16 residues. The CDR3 loop reads CASSLGLRGNTGELFF. Here the CDR3 DNA reads TGCGCCAGCAGCTTGGGCCTCCGGGGAAACACCGGGGAGCTGTTTTTT.

Ten or more counts support this clonotype. The chain couples TRBV12-3 or TRBV12-4 to TRBJ2-3, with unresolved D. Trimming removed 1 base from V and 4 bases from J, with 3 bases in between. This CDR3 region has 12 residues. CDR3 sequence reads: CASSLGADTQYF. CDR3 bases: TGTGCCAGCAGTTTAGGTGCAGATACGCAGTATTTT.

This clonotype has more than one count but fewer than ten. This chain links TRBV2 with TRBJ1-6, with a weak D call TRBD1 (5 bases). CDR1 and CDR2 (germline): SNHLY, FYNNEI. The CDR3 is made up of 13 amino acids. Trimming left V 6 bases short and J 6 bases short, with 9 bases between. CDR3 sequence reads: CASRGDFNSPLHF. The CDR3 DNA reads TGTGCCAGCAGGGGGGATTTTAATTCACCCCTCCACTTT.

This clonotype was seen a few times. V is TRBV5-5 and J is TRBJ2-1, with D possibly matching TRBD1 (6 bases). The V and J ends lost 4 bases and 1 base respectively, with 12 bases between them. Germline loops: CDR1 SGHKS, CDR2 YYEKEE (reference sequence). The length of the CDR3 is 15 residues. For the CDR3, the DNA is TGTGCCAGCAGCCCCCCTAGGGGGTCCTACAATGAGCAGTTCTTC. Amino acid sequence: CASSPPRGSYNEQFF.

The chain joins TRBV5-1 to TRBJ2-3; 10 nucleotides agree with TRBD2. Per germline, CDR1 SGHRS and CDR2 YFSETQ. This CDR3 is built from 15 residues. V gave up 1 base and J gave up 3 bases; unmatched junction bases: 2. CDR3 in amino acids: CASSLSLAGTDTQYF. As DNA, the CDR3 is TGCGCCAGCAGCTTGTCACTAGCGGGAACAGATACGCAGTATTTT.

V gene TRBV19 combines with J gene TRBJ2-3, with no clear D. The CDR3 covers 15 residues. CDR1 is LNHDA, CDR2 SQIVND, per germline (reference sequence). The ends were cut back, 4 bases at V and 6 bases at J, with 17 bases in the middle. The CDR3 is CASSNPPPSVDTQYF. CDR3 nucleotides: TGTGCCAGTAGTAACCCACCGCCCTCGGTCGATACGCAGTATTTT.